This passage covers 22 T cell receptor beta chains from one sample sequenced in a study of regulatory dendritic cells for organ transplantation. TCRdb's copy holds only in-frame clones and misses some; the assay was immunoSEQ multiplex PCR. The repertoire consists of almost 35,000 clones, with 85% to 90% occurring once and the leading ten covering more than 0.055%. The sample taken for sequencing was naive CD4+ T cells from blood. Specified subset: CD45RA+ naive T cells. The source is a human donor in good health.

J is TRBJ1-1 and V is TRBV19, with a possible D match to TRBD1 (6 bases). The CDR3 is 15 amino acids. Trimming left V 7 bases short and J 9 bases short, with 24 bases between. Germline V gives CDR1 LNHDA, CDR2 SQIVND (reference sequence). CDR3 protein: CASTPSSGAPYKAFF. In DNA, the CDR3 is TGTGCCAGTACCCCTTCCTCGGGGGCGCCGTATAAAGCTTTCTTT.

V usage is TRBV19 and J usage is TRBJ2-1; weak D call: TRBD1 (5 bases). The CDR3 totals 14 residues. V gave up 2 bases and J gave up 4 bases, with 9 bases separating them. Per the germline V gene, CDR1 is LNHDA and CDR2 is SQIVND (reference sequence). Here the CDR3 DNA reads TGTGCCAGTAGTATACCCTACAGGTACAATGAGCAGTTCTTC. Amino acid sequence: CASSIPYRYNEQFF. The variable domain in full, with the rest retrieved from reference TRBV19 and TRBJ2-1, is DGGITQSPKYLFRKEGQNVTLSCEQNLNHDAMYWYRQDPGQGLRLIYYSQIVNDFQKGDIAEGYSVSREKKESFPLTVTSAQKNPTAFYLCASSIPYRYNEQFFGPGTRLTVL.

The CDR3 region is CASSYEASGGAVAQYF. The CDR3 bases are TGTGCCAGCAGTTACGAAGCTAGCGGGGGGGCAGTGGCCCAGTACTTC. V is TRBV6-6 and J is TRBJ2-5; 12 bases align to TRBD2. The CDR3 consists of 16 residues. Trimming at V came to 2 bases and at J to 9 bases, leaving 10 bases not matched to a gene. CDR1 and CDR2 from the germline V gene are MNHNY and SVGAGI (reference sequence).

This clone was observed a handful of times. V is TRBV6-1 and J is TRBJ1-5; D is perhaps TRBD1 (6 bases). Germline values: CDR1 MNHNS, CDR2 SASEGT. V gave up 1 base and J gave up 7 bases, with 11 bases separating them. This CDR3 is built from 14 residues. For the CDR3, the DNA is TGTGCCAGCAGTGAAGTGGGGGGCTACCAGCCCCAGCATTTT. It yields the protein CASSEVGGYQPQHF.

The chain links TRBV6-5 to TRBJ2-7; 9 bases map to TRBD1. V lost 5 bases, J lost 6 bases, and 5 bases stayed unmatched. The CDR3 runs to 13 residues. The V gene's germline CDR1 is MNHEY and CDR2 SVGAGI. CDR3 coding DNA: TGTGCCAGCAGTCGGGACAGGGAAGGCGAGCAGTACTTC. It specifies CASSRDREGEQYF.

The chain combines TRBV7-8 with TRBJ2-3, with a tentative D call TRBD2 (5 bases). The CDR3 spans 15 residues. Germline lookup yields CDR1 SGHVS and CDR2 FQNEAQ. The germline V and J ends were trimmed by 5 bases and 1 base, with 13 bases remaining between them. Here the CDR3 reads CASSLRVFGTDTQYF. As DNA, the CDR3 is TGTGCCAGCAGCCTGAGGGTGTTCGGCACAGATACGCAGTATTTT. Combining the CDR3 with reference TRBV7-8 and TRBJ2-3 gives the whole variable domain GAGVSQSPRYKVAKRGQDVALRCDPISGHVSLFWYQQALGQGPEFLTYFQNEAQLDKSGLPSDRFFAERPEGSVSTLKIQRTQQEDSAVYLCASSLRVFGTDTQYFGPGTRLTVL.

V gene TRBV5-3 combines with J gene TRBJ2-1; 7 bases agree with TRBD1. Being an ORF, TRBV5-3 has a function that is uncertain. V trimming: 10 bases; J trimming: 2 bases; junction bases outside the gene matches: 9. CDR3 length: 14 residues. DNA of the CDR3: TGTGCCCCAGGACGGCAGGGGGCCTACAATGAGCAGTTCTTC. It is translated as CAPGRQGAYNEQFF.

Here the CDR3 DNA reads TGTGCCAGCTCACCCACGGACGGCTACGAGCAGTACTTC. Translation: CASSPTDGYEQYF. The gene calls are TRBV18 and TRBJ2-7, with D uncertain. This CDR3 spans 13 amino acids. Germline V CDR1 and CDR2: KGHSH, LQKENI. Trimming removed 3 bases from V and 3 bases from J, with 9 bases in between.

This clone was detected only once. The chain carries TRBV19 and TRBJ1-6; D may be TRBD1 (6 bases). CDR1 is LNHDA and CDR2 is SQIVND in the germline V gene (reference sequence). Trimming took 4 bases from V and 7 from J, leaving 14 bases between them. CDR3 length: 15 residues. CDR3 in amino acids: CASSRDTGANSPLHF. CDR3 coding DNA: TGTGCCAGTAGTAGGGACACCGGCGCAAATTCACCCCTCCACTTT.

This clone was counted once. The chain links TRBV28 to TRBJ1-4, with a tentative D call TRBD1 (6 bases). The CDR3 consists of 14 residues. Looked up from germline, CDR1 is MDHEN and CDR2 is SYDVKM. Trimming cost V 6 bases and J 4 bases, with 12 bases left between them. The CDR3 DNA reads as TGTGCCAGCAGCCCCGGACAGTTTAATGAAAAACTGTTTTTT. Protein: CASSPGQFNEKLFF.

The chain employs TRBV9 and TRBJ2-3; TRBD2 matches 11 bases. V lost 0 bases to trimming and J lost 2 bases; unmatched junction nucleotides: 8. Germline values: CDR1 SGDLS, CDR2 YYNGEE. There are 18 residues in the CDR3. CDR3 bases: TGTGCCAGCAGCGTAGAACTAGCGGGGGCAAAAATCACAGATACGCAGTATTTT. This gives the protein CASSVELAGAKITDTQYF. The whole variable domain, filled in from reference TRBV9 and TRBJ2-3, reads DSGVTQTPKHLITATGQRVTLRCSPRSGDLSVYWYQQSLDQGLQFLIQYYNGEERAKGNILERFSAQQFPDLHSELNLSSLELGDSALYFCASSVELAGAKITDTQYFGPGTRLTVL.

The CDR3 sequence: CASSIYEDANQPQHF. The CDR3 DNA follows: TGTGCCAGTAGTATATACGAGGATGCCAATCAGCCCCAGCATTTT. The chain has TRBV19 and TRBJ1-5; no reliable D call. The V gene's germline CDR1 is LNHDA and CDR2 SQIVND (reference sequence). V lost 2 bases and J lost 3, with 11 bases in between. CDR3 length: 15 residues.

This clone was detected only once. CDR3 sequence: CASSSPGLAGVSFYNEQFF. CDR3 sequence (DNA): TGTGCCAGCAGTTCGCCGGGACTAGCGGGAGTTTCTTTCTACAATGAGCAGTTCTTC. The V call is TRBV27, the J call TRBJ2-1; 14 bases fit TRBD2. This CDR3 contains 19 residues. V lost 4 bases, J lost 3 bases, and 11 bases stayed unmatched. From germline, CDR1 is MNHEY and CDR2 SMNVEV (reference sequence).

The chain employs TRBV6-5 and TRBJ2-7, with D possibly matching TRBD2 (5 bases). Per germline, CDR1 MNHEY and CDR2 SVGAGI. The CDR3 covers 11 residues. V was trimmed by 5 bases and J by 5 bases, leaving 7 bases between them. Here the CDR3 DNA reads TGTGCCAGCAGTGAGCGGCACGAGCAGTACTTC. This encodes CASSERHEQYF.

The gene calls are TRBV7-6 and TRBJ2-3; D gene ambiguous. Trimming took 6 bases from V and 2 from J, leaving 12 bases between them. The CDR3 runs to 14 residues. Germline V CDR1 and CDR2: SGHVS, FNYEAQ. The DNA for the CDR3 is TGTGCCAGCAGGGCCCGGTTGACCACAGATACGCAGTATTTT. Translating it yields CASRARLTTDTQYF.

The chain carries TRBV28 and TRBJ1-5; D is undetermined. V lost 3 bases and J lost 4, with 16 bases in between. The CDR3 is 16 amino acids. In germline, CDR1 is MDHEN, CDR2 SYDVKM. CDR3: CASSFPQLNGNQPQHF. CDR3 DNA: TGTGCCAGCAGTTTTCCCCAGCTTAATGGGAATCAGCCCCAGCATTTT.

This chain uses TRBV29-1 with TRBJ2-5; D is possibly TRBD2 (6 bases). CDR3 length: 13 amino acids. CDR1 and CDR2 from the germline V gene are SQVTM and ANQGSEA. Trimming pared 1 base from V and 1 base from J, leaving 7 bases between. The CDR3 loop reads CSVEGGGQETQYF. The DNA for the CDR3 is TGCAGCGTTGAAGGGGGAGGCCAAGAGACCCAGTACTTC.

CDR3 sequence: CSVEDHRTQNYEQYF. The DNA for the CDR3 is TGCAGCGTTGAAGATCACAGGACACAAAATTACGAGCAGTACTTC. The J gene is TRBJ2-7, the V gene TRBV29-1; D is perhaps TRBD1 (5 bases). This CDR3 spans 15 amino acids. V lost 0 bases, J lost 4 bases, and 16 bases lay in between. Germline loops: CDR1 SQVTM, CDR2 ANQGSEA.

In nucleotides, the CDR3 is TGTGCCAGCAGCTTACGAGGGACCCGCACCGGGGAGCTGTTTTTT. Translating it yields CASSLRGTRTGELFF. The V call is TRBV7-2, the J call TRBJ2-2, with D tentatively TRBD1 or TRBD2 (5 bases each). V was pared by 2 bases and J by 4 bases, with 11 bases between. Germline CDR1 SGHTA, CDR2 FQGNSA. This CDR3 comprises 15 residues.

The chain's CDR3 is CASSYARVSADTQYF. DNA of the CDR3: TGTGCCAGTAGTTATGCGAGGGTTTCGGCAGATACGCAGTATTTT. The chain uses TRBV19 and TRBJ2-3; TRBD2 is a possible D gene (5 bases). The V end lost 5 bases, the J end lost 4 bases, and 16 bases lay between the germline ends. CDR1 and CDR2 from the germline V gene are LNHDA and SQIVND (reference sequence). The CDR3 sequence is 15 residues long.

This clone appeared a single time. CDR3: CASSPVFSLSQYF. The CDR3, as DNA: TGTGCCAGCAGCCCCGTCTTCTCCCTATCCCAGTACTTC. The chain employs TRBV6-5 and TRBJ2-5, with unresolved D. Between the trimmed V and J ends, which lost 6 bases and 9 bases, there was a span of 17 bases. Germline V gives CDR1 MNHEY, CDR2 SVGAGI. The CDR3 length is 13 residues.

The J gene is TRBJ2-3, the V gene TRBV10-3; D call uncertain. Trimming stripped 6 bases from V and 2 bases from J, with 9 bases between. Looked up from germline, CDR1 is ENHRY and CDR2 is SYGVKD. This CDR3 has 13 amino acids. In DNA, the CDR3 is TGTGCCATCAGAGAAAACTACACAGATACGCAGTATTTT. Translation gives CAIRENYTDTQYF.